Listed below are T cell receptor beta chains from one sample, sequenced in a study of metastatic and nonmetastatic thyroid tumors. TCRdb used MiXCR to call clones anew from the PCR reads. The sample lists fewer than 25,000 clones, about 14% occurring once. Material for sequencing was tumor tissue. The receptor source for this set is a female donor with papillary thyroid cancer or a benign thyroid nodule (not recorded which). Some clones in this sample may be carry-over from other donors' samples. Each CDR3 is given with its conserved first and last residue. Fields, in order: V gene, CDR3 protein.

>TRBV5-1
CASSRDGDGYTF
>TRBV10-3
CAISEGSYGGYTF
>TRBV6-1
CASSDRADTEAFF
>TRBV6-4
CASSVQSTGTEQFF
>TRBV2
CASAGGGGAGETQYF
>TRBV11-1
CASSPIQGRGLLGYTF
>TRBV5-1
CASSSGTSVYEQYF
>TRBV5-4
CASSVGGVNTEAFF
>TRBV19
CASSYVPGYSNQPQHF
>TRBV10-1
CASSDSIGSHGYTF
>TRBV5-1
CASSLGTGCHPQHF
>TRBV4-1
CASSQMAGLSTDTQYF
>TRBV20-1
CSADGLGGGMYGYTF
>TRBV6-1
CASNSQGVGTDTQYF
>TRBV4-1
CASSPLGTGHPNSPLHF
>TRBV7-2
CASSSSPGFTEAFF
>TRBV7-8
CASSLGNRADSGNTIYF
>TRBV7-2
CASSRYGGELFF
>TRBV6-5
CASSYSIGVYEQYF
>TRBV24-1
CATSDSHSGRGNEQFF
>TRBV11-2
CASSPTSGSQRTGELFF
>TRBV19
CASSPGRGQSYEQYF
>TRBV6-2/TRBV6-3
CASTTSGSIGTQYF
>TRBV6-5
CASSYLRTWGTYGYTF
>TRBV3-1
CASSPGAQAYEQYF
>TRBV2
CASSVQGGYNSPPHF
>TRBV6-1
CASRGRHPNTEAFF
>TRBV2
CASTARGVTDTQYF
>TRBV11-2
CASSLDPGTACEQYF
>TRBV30
CAQYSQNQETQYF
>TRBV25-1
CASRDWDSPLHF
>TRBV29-1
CSVGEGEQYF
>TRBV20-1
CSAGRSYYRGSDYGYTF
>TRBV6-5
CTSSSASGVGAREQFF
>TRBV7-9
CASSYGTLTGELFF
>TRBV20-1
CSARVPGGAGGRSYEQYF
>TRBV6-1
CASSMGRRVSSYGYTF
>TRBV10-2
CASRAGQARTEAFF
>TRBV20-1
CSARGLAGGSWNNEQFF
>TRBV11-2
CASSLGQGAGRAFF
>TRBV6-1
CASSLISAGGYEQYF
>TRBV6-1
CASSRGAYTGELFF
>TRBV13
CASSSLGKGPYNEQFF
>TRBV5-5
CASKPGGTGTDTQYF
>TRBV20-1
CSPKTSGSSDTQYF
>TRBV10-2
CAARGRTNTEAFF
>TRBV20-1
CSARLTGTSFLYEQYF
>TRBV5-1
CASREGGGYNEQFF